This T cell receptor (beta chain) derives from a study of OX40 agonist ivuxolimab in advanced cancers. Turning to the study itself: With a range of about 23 to 90, age averaged about 58 years, and 75% to 90% were male. Earlier anti-PD-1, anti-PD-L1 or anti-CTLA-4 therapy was permitted; roughly 40% had received some.

TCRdb's copy holds only in-frame clones and misses some; the assay was immunoSEQ multiplex PCR. The sample includes around 61,000 clones, around 84% of them seen just once. Whole-study findings and limits: Expanded peripheral T cells had an undetermined antigen specificity. CD8+ T cells were the subset that, on average, had more expanded clones than CD4+.

On this clone itself: Antigen: not known.

The CDR3 length is 14 residues. Germline CDR1 reads SGHDN; CDR2 reads FVKESK. The germline V and J ends were trimmed by 3 bases and 6 bases, with 11 bases remaining between them. The chain carries TRBV14 and TRBJ2-2; D is unresolved. Sequencing used CD4+ or CD8+ T cells sorted from blood, obtained in a trial of the OX40 agonist ivuxolimab. The TCR sequence derives from an adult with an advanced solid tumor such as melanoma, head and neck, liver or kidney cancer. This CDR3 is CASSQTRSAGELFF. CDR3 coding DNA: TGTGCCAGCAGCCAGACCCGTTCAGCCGGGGAGCTGTTTTTT.